The rows below give T cell receptor beta chains drawn from one sample of a study of control samples from healthy donors and cancer patients. The assay was immunoSEQ multiplex PCR, and TCRdb's table has in-frame clones only and misses some. Of 150,000 to 200,000 clones in the sample, just over 85% are singletons; the top ten hold over 1.5%. Sequenced sample: blood. These receptors were taken from a man aged 18 to 30 in good health. CDR3s include the opening cysteine and the closing phenylalanine or tryptophan. The D gene is left open where the match is weak. Size is stated for part of the rows, as once, few or many counts, or as a class when the clone is expanded.

abundance	v_gene	d_gene	j_gene	CDR3aa	CDR3nt
NA	TRBV28	NA	TRBJ2-2	CASTLTVLNTGELFF	TGTGCCAGCACTCTGACAGTGTTGAACACCGGGGAGCTGTTTTTT
NA	TRBV6-5	TRBD1	TRBJ2-1	CASPKGSRDRGNQFF	TGTGCCAGCCCGAAGGGGTCCCGGGACAGGGGAAATCAGTTCTTC
NA	TRBV10-3	TRBD1	TRBJ2-7	CAISHGRDRVSYEQYF	TGTGCCATCAGTCATGGTAGGGACAGGGTATCCTACGAGCAGTACTTC
NA	TRBV19	TRBD2	TRBJ2-7	CASSTRGGLYEQYF	TGTGCCAGTAGTACCCGGGGGGGCTTATACGAGCAGTACTTC
NA	TRBV11-2	NA	TRBJ2-5	CASSFPRGTGETQYF	TGTGCCAGCAGCTTCCCCCGCGGGACGGGCGAGACCCAGTACTTC
NA	TRBV4-1	NA	TRBJ2-3	CASSQDYTATDTQYF	TGCGCCAGCAGCCAAGATTATACAGCTACAGATACGCAGTATTTT
NA	TRBV2	TRBD2	TRBJ2-7	CASESASGLADEQYF	TGTGCCAGCGAAAGCGCCTCGGGACTAGCAGACGAGCAGTACTTC
NA	TRBV12-3/TRBV12-4	NA	TRBJ2-3	CASSSGPDTQYF	TGTGCCAGCAGTTCTGGCCCAGATACGCAGTATTTT
NA	TRBV6-5	NA	TRBJ1-5	CASSLNSNQPQHF	TGTGCCAGCAGTCTTAACAGCAATCAGCCCCAGCATTTT
NA	TRBV28	TRBD2	TRBJ2-7	CASSSERLAGGYEQYF	TGTGCCAGCAGTTCTGAACGACTAGCGGGGGGCTACGAGCAGTACTTC
once	TRBV7-9	TRBD1	TRBJ1-2	CASTKDRRSWGYTF	TGTGCCAGCACCAAGGACAGGCGCTCATGGGGCTACACCTTC
NA	TRBV20-1	TRBD2	TRBJ2-3	CSASFSGGNTDTQYF	TGCAGTGCTAGTTTTAGCGGGGGGAACACAGATACGCAGTATTTT
NA	TRBV7-2	TRBD1	TRBJ1-1	CASSLMGQGWEAFF	TGTGCCAGCAGCTTAATGGGACAGGGCTGGGAAGCTTTCTTT
NA	TRBV9	NA	TRBJ2-7	CASSVGGDKYYEQYF	TGTGCCAGCAGCGTAGGAGGGGACAAGTACTACGAGCAGTACTTC
once	TRBV28	NA	TRBJ1-3	CASRGGSISGNTIYF	TGTGCCAGCAGGGGGGGGAGCATCTCTGGAAACACCATATATTTT
NA	TRBV9	NA	TRBJ1-3	CASSEPFSGNTIYF	TGTGCCAGCAGCGAACCGTTCTCTGGAAACACCATATATTTT
NA	TRBV25-1	TRBD1	TRBJ2-1	CASSEYGTAYNEGQFF	TGTGCCAGCAGTGAATATGGGACAGCTTACAATGAGGGGCAGTTCTTC
NA	TRBV2	TRBD1	TRBJ2-7	CASLEETGSFFYF	TGTGCCAGCCTTGAGGAGACAGGGTCATTTTTCTACTTC
once	TRBV6-5	NA	TRBJ1-5	CASSYSRWQPQHF	TGTGCCAGCAGTTACTCGAGGTGGCAGCCCCAGCATTTT
NA	TRBV7-9	NA	TRBJ2-6	CASISNSGANVLTF	TGTGCCAGCATCTCAAACTCTGGGGCCAACGTCCTGACTTTC
NA	TRBV9	TRBD2	TRBJ2-1	CASSVAPPITSAGGLYNEQFF	TGTGCCAGCAGCGTAGCCCCCCCAATTACTAGTGCGGGGGGGTTGTACAATGAGCAGTTCTTC